The present T cell receptor beta chain was sequenced within a study of cytomegalovirus exposure and HLA in healthy donors. Study-wide points: TCR beta chain V- and J-gene trimming was linked, in a later analysis, to a missense variant in DCLRE1C. When presence/absence was analysed, sequencing depth was taken to be roughly uniform across donors.

The germline CDR1 and CDR2 sequences are MNHEY and SVGAGI. V gave up 6 bases and J gave up 5 bases; unmatched junction bases: 5. The CDR3 has 14 amino acids. This clone has a single count. Its antigen is still unknown. Researchers ran the PCR with 60 Vbeta and 13 Jbeta primers. The data were produced by immunoSEQ multiplex PCR, yet TCRdb's version contains in-frame clones alone and is incomplete. The table has about 130,000 clones, over 80% seen once; the top ten hold 1.2%. This sequence joins TRBV6-5 and TRBJ2-2, with 8 bases lining up with TRBD1. The source of this sequence is a boy aged 5 to 17 in good health and CMV-seronegative. Sequencing was performed on PBMCs. The CDR3 loop is CASRPQGATGELFF. The CDR3 DNA is TGTGCCAGCAGACCCCAGGGGGCAACCGGGGAGCTGTTTTTT.